The rows below give T cell receptor beta chains drawn from one sample of a study of shared clonotypes between healthy human individuals. Data came from immunoSEQ multiplex PCR; TCRdb stores just in-frame clones and leaves some out. Among 650,000 to 700,000 clones listed, roughly 87% were seen once. The material sequenced was memory CD8+ T cells from PBMCs. Receptors were obtained from a man between 18 and 29 years old in good health. Some clones in this sample may be carry-over from other donors' samples. Both conserved end residues are part of each CDR3. D genes are given only for firm matches. A clone size is listed for some rows: how often the clone was seen (once, few, many), or a class if it is expanded.

j_call	clone_size	v_call	d_call	cdr3_aa	cdr3_nt
TRBJ2-7	many	TRBV6-5	NA	CASSRPRNEQYF	TGTGCCAGCAGCCGCCCCCGCAACGAGCAGTACTTC
TRBJ2-5	NA	TRBV19	NA	CASSISGPAVRPEETQYF	TGTGCCAGTAGTATCTCAGGGCCGGCCGTTCGCCCCGAAGAGACCCAGTACTTC
TRBJ2-3	once	TRBV7-9	TRBD2	CASSGTSSGYTDTQYF	TGTGCCAGCAGCGGGACTAGTTCAGGGTACACAGATACGCAGTATTTT
TRBJ1-1	NA	TRBV7-2	TRBD1	CASSTRWDRVTEAFF	TGTGCCAGCAGCACTAGGTGGGACAGGGTAACTGAAGCTTTCTTT
TRBJ2-6	NA	TRBV15	NA	CATSSARGGANVLTF	TGTGCCACCAGCAGCGCCCGGGGTGGGGCCAACGTCCTGACTTTC
TRBJ1-3	NA	TRBV13	NA	CASSSPGNTIYF	TGTGCCAGCAGCTCCCCCGGAAACACCATATATTTT
TRBJ1-4	NA	TRBV28	TRBD1	CASSQNGQESYEKLFF	TGTGCCAGCAGCCAAAACGGACAGGAGTCATATGAAAAACTGTTTTTT
TRBJ2-3	NA	TRBV30	NA	CAWSVWGRLTDTQYF	TGTGCCTGGAGTGTGTGGGGGAGGCTAACAGATACGCAGTATTTT
TRBJ2-1	NA	TRBV5-1	TRBD1	CASSPWLLRTGEDNEQFF	TGCGCCAGCAGCCCCTGGTTGCTCCGAACAGGGGAAGACAATGAGCAGTTCTTC
TRBJ2-1	NA	TRBV7-3	NA	CASSLTAGEQFF	TGTGCCAGCAGCTTAACGGCGGGTGAGCAGTTCTTC
TRBJ2-1	NA	TRBV7-2	TRBD2	CASSQNSGPGNEQFF	TGTGCCAGCAGCCAAAATAGCGGGCCTGGGAATGAGCAGTTCTTC
TRBJ2-1	NA	TRBV2	NA	CASREYVDEQFF	TGTGCCAGTCGGGAGTATGTGGATGAGCAGTTCTTC
TRBJ2-2	NA	TRBV27	NA	CASSFGRANTGELFF	TGTGCCAGCAGTTTTGGCAGGGCGAACACCGGGGAGCTGTTTTTT
TRBJ2-7	NA	TRBV18	NA	CASSRTGPYEQYF	TGTGCCAGCTCACGGACCGGACCCTACGAGCAGTACTTC
TRBJ1-1	NA	TRBV20-1	NA	CSARDYAAFF	TGCAGTGCTAGAGATTATGCGGCTTTCTTT
TRBJ2-4	NA	TRBV28	NA	CASSLVRFAKNIQYF	TGTGCCAGCAGTTTGGTCAGATTTGCCAAAAACATTCAGTACTTC
TRBJ2-1	NA	TRBV14	NA	CASSPFYNEQFF	TGTGCCAGCAGCCCCTTCTACAATGAGCAGTTCTTC
TRBJ2-2	NA	TRBV6-1	NA	CASRSGVGELFF	TGTGCCAGCAGGTCCGGGGTCGGGGAGCTGTTTTTT
TRBJ2-1	NA	TRBV28	NA	CASIETPFSGLSYNEQFF	TGTGCCAGCATCGAAACCCCCTTTAGCGGCCTCTCCTACAATGAGCAGTTCTTC
TRBJ2-4	NA	TRBV29-1	TRBD2	CSVARTSSAKNIQYF	TGCAGCGTTGCTAGGACTAGTTCAGCCAAAAACATTCAGTACTTC
TRBJ2-1	once	TRBV27	TRBD2	CASSPGTSANNEQFF	TGTGCCAGCAGTCCCGGGACTAGCGCTAACAATGAGCAGTTCTTC
TRBJ2-1	NA	TRBV5-1	TRBD2	CASSLASGLNEQFF	TGCGCCAGCAGCTTGGCTAGCGGTCTCAATGAGCAGTTCTTC
TRBJ2-1	NA	TRBV14	NA	CASSQAYHNEQFF	TGTGCCAGCAGCCAAGCCTACCACAATGAGCAGTTCTTC
TRBJ1-1	NA	TRBV25-1	NA	CASSPGTTNTEAFF	TGTGCCAGCAGCCCGGGGACCACAAACACTGAAGCTTTCTTT
TRBJ2-5	NA	TRBV27	NA	CASSLFPTQETQYF	TGTGCCAGCAGTTTATTCCCCACCCAAGAGACCCAGTACTTC
TRBJ2-7	NA	TRBV5-6	NA	CASSLEGYEQYF	TGTGCCAGCAGCTTGGAGGGATACGAGCAGTACTTC
TRBJ2-7	NA	TRBV4-1	NA	CASSQAEFYEQYF	TGCGCCAGCAGCCAAGCTGAGTTTTACGAGCAGTACTTC
TRBJ1-4	NA	TRBV5-1	NA	CASSSGVPPTEKLFF	TGCGCCAGCAGCTCCGGGGTCCCCCCAACAGAAAAACTGTTTTTT
TRBJ1-3	NA	TRBV28	NA	CASSLPGPGNTIYF	TGTGCCAGCAGTTTGCCGGGACCTGGAAACACCATATATTTT
TRBJ1-5	NA	TRBV10-3	TRBD1	CAISVEGQGHQPQHF	TGTGCCATCAGTGTGGAGGGACAGGGGCATCAGCCCCAGCATTTT
TRBJ1-2	NA	TRBV27	NA	CASSLAPLYGYTF	TGTGCCAGCAGTCTAGCCCCTCTCTATGGCTACACCTTC
TRBJ2-1	NA	TRBV19	NA	CASTGDYEQFF	TGTGCCTCAACAGGGGACTATGAGCAGTTCTTC
TRBJ2-7	NA	TRBV7-9	NA	CASSGYEQYF	TGTGCCAGCAGCGGGTACGAGCAGTACTTC
TRBJ1-4	NA	TRBV27	NA	CASSSHIEATNEKLFF	TGTGCCAGCAGTTCGCATATAGAGGCAACTAATGAAAAACTGTTTTTT
TRBJ2-5	NA	TRBV28	NA	CASSPRAAEETQYF	TGTGCCAGCAGTCCCCGGGCCGCCGAAGAGACCCAGTACTTC
TRBJ1-2	NA	TRBV7-9	TRBD1	CASSFGTGSYGYTF	TGTGCCAGCAGCTTCGGGACAGGGTCCTATGGCTACACCTTC
TRBJ2-7	NA	TRBV27	NA	CASSLIGTSYEQYF	TGTGCCAGCAGTTTAATCGGGACCTCCTACGAGCAGTACTTC
TRBJ2-7	NA	TRBV27	TRBD2	CASGWTSSYEQYF	TGTGCCAGCGGATGGACTAGCAGCTACGAGCAGTACTTC
TRBJ2-7	NA	TRBV27	NA	CASSPTISYEQYF	TGTGCCAGCAGCCCGACTATTTCCTACGAGCAGTACTTC
TRBJ2-2	NA	TRBV11-2	NA	CASSLVEARRAGELFF	TGTGCCAGCAGCTTAGTAGAGGCTCGTAGGGCCGGGGAGCTGTTTTTT
TRBJ2-7	NA	TRBV10-3	NA	CAISVFRHRDTYEQYF	TGTGCCATCAGTGTATTCCGGCATCGAGACACCTACGAGCAGTACTTC
TRBJ1-5	once	TRBV7-9	TRBD1	CASSSTGFGPQHF	TGTGCCAGCAGCTCGACAGGGTTCGGGCCCCAGCATTTT